The clone carrying this T cell receptor beta chain has just a few counts. The sample is drawn from a study of T cells after yellow fever vaccination. The study made its TCR cDNA through 5'RACE template switching. That step introduced a universal primer site along with UMIs. TCRdb reprocessed the 5' RACE reads with MiXCR, giving one entry per CDR3 protein. The table lists about 330,000 distinct CDR3 sequences, roughly 6.8% of them singletons. Germline CDR1 and CDR2: MNHEY and SVGEGT. Deletions cut 6 bases from V and 4 bases from J, with 18 bases between. CDR3 length: 15 residues. The chain links TRBV6-2 or TRBV6-3 to TRBJ1-1, with D possibly TRBD1 on 5 matching bases. The receptor was derived from a man aged 18 to 29 who received the YFV17D yellow fever vaccine. The sequencing used PBMCs, collected about 49 days after the first yellow fever vaccination. The CDR3: CASRRYRDAGTEAFF. In nucleotides, the CDR3 is TGTGCCAGCAGGAGATACCGGGACGCCGGCACTGAAGCTTTCTTT.